This T cell receptor (beta chain) was recorded in a study of blood T cell repertoires in COVID-19. Turning to the study itself: Sources were T cells, B-cell-depleted T cells, or PBMCs; the material itself was cDNA or gDNA.

Trimming removed 4 bases at V and 2 bases at J, with 13 bases between. The CDR3 is 15 amino acids. Germline loops: CDR1 SGDLS, CDR2 YYNGEE. Original data processing: How many nucleated cells were present was estimated from reference gene primer amplification. Using immunoSEQ multiplex PCR, the repertoire was profiled, and TCRdb retains in-frame clones only, with some absent. D and trimming were read from the DNA, whereas the V and J calls and clone size are those reported in that table. The sample shows roughly 20,000 clones, 70% to 90% of them seen only once. The chain employs TRBV9 and TRBJ1-3; no reliable D call. This receptor was obtained from a human donor in a cohort sampled during active COVID-19. The sample comprised peripheral blood. This CDR3 is CASSLKGGTGNTIYF. The CDR3 nucleotides read TGTGCCAGCAGCTTAAAAGGAGGGACTGGAAACACCATATATTTT. The full variable domain, rest sourced from reference TRBV9 and TRBJ1-3, is DSGVTQTPKHLITATGQRVTLRCSPRSGDLSVYWYQQSLDQGLQFLIQYYNGEERAKGNILERFSAQQFPDLHSELNLSSLELGDSALYFCASSLKGGTGNTIYFGEGSWLTVV.